Shown below are 10 T cell receptor beta chains from a single sample sequenced in a study of T cells in Graves' hyperthyroidism and ophthalmopathy. Researchers amplified the TCR beta CDR3 regions from RNA transcripts. Carried out on the TCR CDR3, a first-round RT-PCR used the HTBI primer set. TCRdb independently ran MiXCR on the multiplex PCR reads; one entry per CDR3 protein. The sample has about 840,000 distinct CDR3 sequences; 38% are singletons. Sequencing was performed on blood. The receptors stem from a man between 18 and 35 years old with Graves' hyperthyroidism.

The sample holds many counts of this clonotype. This chain connects TRBV19 to TRBJ1-1; 7 nucleotides agree with TRBD1. The CDR3 is 14 residues long. The V segment lost 6 bases and the J segment 3 bases; nucleotides outside the gene matches: 7. Germline lookup yields CDR1 LNHDA and CDR2 SQIVND (reference sequence). DNA for the CDR3: TGTGCCAGTAGCCGGACAGGTCTATACACTGAAGCTTTCTTT. Amino acid sequence: CASSRTGLYTEAFF.

The J gene is TRBJ2-2, the V gene TRBV12-3 or TRBV12-4, with no clear D. The CDR3 extends over 13 amino acids. V lost 5 bases and J lost 3, with 7 bases in between. The CDR3 is CASSTIDTGELFF. For the CDR3, the DNA is TGTGCCAGCAGTACTATCGACACCGGGGAGCTGTTTTTT.

The gene calls are TRBV6-4 and TRBJ2-1; 9 bases are shared with TRBD1. Germline V gene data show CDR1 as MRHNA and CDR2 as SNTAGT. The CDR3 spans 17 residues. The V gene end was trimmed by 1 base and the J gene end by 9 bases; junction bases not matched to a gene: 13. The CDR3 DNA reads as TGTGCCAGCAGTGACTTCGGGACAGGGCGTCGGTATGGTGAGCAGTTCTTC. Protein sequence: CASSDFGTGRRYGEQFF.

This chain joins TRBV25-1 and TRBJ1-2, with unresolved D. V was pared by 11 bases and J by 8 bases, with 15 bases between. The CDR3 is made up of 11 amino acids. Germline lookup yields CDR1 MGHDK and CDR2 SYGVNS. The CDR3 DNA is TGTGCCGGCTTAGAGTTACGGGGCTACACCTTC. Its protein product is CAGLELRGYTF.

This clonotype was recorded once. CDR3 bases: TGTGCCAGCAGCCGTCCTCGTCGACAGGGCTACGAGCAGTACTTC. It yields the protein CASSRPRRQGYEQYF. J is TRBJ2-7 and V is TRBV7-9, with 7 bases identical to TRBD1. The V segment lost 5 bases and the J segment 3 bases; nucleotides outside the gene matches: 10. Germline values: CDR1 SEHNR, CDR2 FQNEAQ (reference sequence). The CDR3 extends over 15 amino acids. Using reference TRBV7-9 and TRBJ2-7 for the parts outside the CDR3, the full variable domain is DTGVSQNPRHKITKRGQNVTFRCDPISEHNRLYWYRQTLGQGPEFLTYFQNEAQLEKSRLLSDRFSAERPKGSFSTLEIQRTEQGDSAMYLCASSRPRRQGYEQYFGPGTRLTVT.

The chain has TRBV20-1 and TRBJ1-2, with D hard to call. Germline values: CDR1 DFQATT, CDR2 SNEGSKA (reference sequence). Trimming pared 6 bases from V and 8 bases from J, leaving 22 bases between. CDR3 length equals 14 residues. CDR3 nucleotides: TGCAGTGCCGTGGGAGGGTCCTCTTCGACGGGCTACACCTTC. Residues: CSAVGGSSSTGYTF.

V is TRBV9 and J is TRBJ1-6; a weak D match, TRBD1 (5 bases). Germline V gene sequence: CDR1 SGDLS, CDR2 YYNGEE. This CDR3 has 12 amino acids. CDR3 sequence: CARTGPDSPLHF. The DNA for the CDR3 is TGTGCTAGAACGGGACCAGATTCACCCCTCCACTTT.

The CDR3 sequence is CASSTGTSGSADTQYF. Here the CDR3 DNA reads TGCGCCAGCAGCACCGGGACTAGCGGGAGTGCAGATACGCAGTATTTT. The chain combines TRBV5-1 with TRBJ2-3; 14 bases are shared with TRBD2. Germline lookup yields CDR1 SGHRS and CDR2 YFSETQ. This CDR3 spans 16 amino acids. V lost 4 bases, J lost 4 bases, and 5 bases stayed unmatched.

This clonotype was picked up many times. The chain joins TRBV2 to TRBJ1-2, with 10 bases that match TRBD1. CDR1 is SNHLY and CDR2 is FYNNEI in the germline V gene. With V trimmed by 3 bases and J by 5 bases, 6 bases remained unmatched. The CDR3 is 15 residues long. CDR3 sequence reads: CASSETGGDSYGYTF. In DNA form, the CDR3 reads TGTGCCAGCAGTGAGACAGGGGGCGATAGTTATGGCTACACCTTC. The full variable domain, rest sourced from reference TRBV2 and TRBJ1-2, is EPEVTQTPSHQVTQMGQEVILRCVPISNHLYFYWYRQILGQKVEFLVSFYNNEISEKSEIFDDQFSVERPDGSNFTLKIRSTKLEDSAMYFCASSETGGDSYGYTFGSGTRLTVV.

V gene TRBV24-1 combines with J gene TRBJ1-5; unclear D gene. The CDR3 has 15 amino acids. V was shortened by 4 bases and J by 0 bases, with 9 bases between the two germline ends. The germline V gene encodes CDR1 KGHDR and CDR2 SFDVKD. The DNA of the CDR3 is TGTGCCACCAGTGAGCCCGGTAATAGCAATCAGCCCCAGCATTTT. Amino acid sequence: CATSEPGNSNQPQHF.